This TCR beta chain stems from a study of blood T cells in healthy people across ages. Whole-study findings and limits: Older individuals had lower TCR beta diversity per million T cells (the decline was roughly linear).

It was with a sample-barcoded 5' primer and a J-beta primer mix that a second PCR of roughly 7 to 12 cycles was run. Each single sample gave us at least 2.5 million CDR3-containing paired-end reads. One entry per CDR3 protein, called by TCRdb with MiXCR from the 5' RACE reads. This table has some 1.5 million distinct CDR3 sequences, 35% to 45% appearing once. As regards this clonotype: The antigen is unknown.

Isolated PBMCs totaled at least 6 million in each sample. Germline CDR1 and CDR2: LNHNV and YYDKDF (reference sequence). V trimming: 0 bases; J trimming: 5 bases; junction bases outside the gene matches: 8. This CDR3 is built from 19 residues. The clonotype comes from a woman in her late teens or twenties in good health. Sequencing was done on a sample of blood. The chain recombines TRBV15 with TRBJ2-3; 16 nucleotides align to TRBD2. CDR3: CATSRDVGLAGGGRDTQYF. The DNA for the CDR3 is TGTGCCACCAGCAGAGATGTGGGACTAGCGGGAGGGGGAAGAGATACGCAGTATTTT.